The T cell receptor beta chain under discussion was sequenced for a study of tumor-infiltrating lymphocytes in primary liver carcinoma. The wider study: Samples returned roughly 3.65 to 7.13 million productive TCRbeta reads each. Read depth did not differ significantly between tissue types. General study results and limits: Just about 7.5-24% of leading clones were found in every one of five regions.

The roughly 19-33 mg bulk tissue piece was not sorted before simultaneous RNA and DNA extraction. In the case of this clonotype: Its antigen is still unknown. One junction end does not reproduce the germline sequence, and a read error may be involved.

With a constant-region primer, TCR beta cDNA was made from approximately 510 ng of total RNA. Each TCR beta library was derived from three nested multiplex PCR rounds that employed slightly modified ARM-PCR. The opening two PCR rounds, about 11 cycles each, paired TRBV1-TRBV30 forward primers with a C-beta reverse primer. Using its own MiXCR run on the multiplex PCR reads, TCRdb lists one record per CDR3 protein. The table includes tens of thousands of distinct CDR3 sequences, over 65% detected once. The CDR3 has 15 amino acids. Germline assignment: CDR1 SGHAT and CDR2 FQNNGV. This rearrangement joins TRBV11-2 to TRBJ2-2, with TRBD2 matching 10 bases. Specimen: liver tumor tissue from sampling region 2. As for subset: tumor region T2, inferior pole. This receptor was taken from a man aged 40-55 years with primary liver carcinoma and hepatitis B virus infection. CDR3 DNA: TGTGCCAGCAGCTTAGCACTAGCGGGAACCGGGGAACTGTCTTTT. It translates to CASSLALAGTGELSF.